This T cell receptor (beta chain) appears in the sequencing data of a study of cytomegalovirus exposure and HLA in healthy donors. Background on the study: From HLA-typed donors, an early data release held about 85 million unique TCRs. Overall study findings and caveats: A later analysis by the authors found several of the most significant clusters apparently linked to common viral pathogens.

This CDR3 has 15 amino acids. In regard to this clone: Its antigen is unidentified.

Vbeta (60) and Jbeta (13) primers were used in the PCR. In the original processing: An analysis performed later counted roughly 79 million unique TCR beta chains (roughly 11 million of them shared). The data were produced by immunoSEQ multiplex PCR, yet TCRdb's version contains in-frame clones alone and is incomplete. Clone size and the V and J calls come from that table; the DNA yielded D and trimming. The sample holds under 200,000 clones, 82% seen once. The sample taken for sequencing was PBMCs. The clonotype originates from a woman aged 18-29 years in good health and CMV-seronegative. The rearrangement links TRBV21-1 to TRBJ2-3; the table's D call, TRBD2, has no DNA check behind it. TRBV21-1 constitutes a pseudogene. The CDR3 sequence: CASSKEVLVADTQYF. CDR3 nucleotides: TGTGCCAGCAGCAAAGAGGTTCTAGTCGCAGATACGCAGTATTTT.